The source of this T cell receptor beta chain is a study of preoperative IRX-2 immunotherapy in early breast cancer. The method was immunoSEQ multiplex PCR; TCRdb's version includes in-frame clones alone and lacks a portion of them. The sample holds about 23,000 clones, more than 80% seen once. This clone was observed a single time. Treatment of the sample: preoperative locoregional IRX-2 cytokine immunotherapy. Samples came from a phase Ib trial of preoperative locoregional IRX-2 cytokine immunotherapy. V dropped 4 bases and J dropped 8 bases, with 11 bases sitting between them. Germline V gene lookup returns CDR1 DFQATT and CDR2 SNEGSKA (reference sequence). There are 11 residues in the CDR3.

The sequence was obtained from a human donor with breast cancer. V is TRBV20-1 and J is TRBJ1-1; D gene ambiguous. Sequencing used tumor tissue, obtained after IRX-2 immunotherapy. Here the CDR3 reads CSANGPGEAFF. Written as DNA, the CDR3 is TGCAGTGCTAATGGCCCTGGCGAAGCTTTCTTT.